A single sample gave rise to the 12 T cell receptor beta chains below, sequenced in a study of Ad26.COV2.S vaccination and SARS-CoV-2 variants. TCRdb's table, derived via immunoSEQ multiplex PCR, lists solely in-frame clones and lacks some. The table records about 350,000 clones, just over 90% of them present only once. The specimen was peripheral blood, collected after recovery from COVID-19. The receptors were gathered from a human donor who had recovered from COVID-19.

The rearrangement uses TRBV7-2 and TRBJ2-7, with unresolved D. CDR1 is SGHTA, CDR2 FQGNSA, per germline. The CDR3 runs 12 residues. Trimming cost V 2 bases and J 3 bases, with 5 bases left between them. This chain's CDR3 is CASSLTGYEQYF. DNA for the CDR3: TGTGCCAGCAGCTTAACGGGCTACGAGCAGTACTTC.

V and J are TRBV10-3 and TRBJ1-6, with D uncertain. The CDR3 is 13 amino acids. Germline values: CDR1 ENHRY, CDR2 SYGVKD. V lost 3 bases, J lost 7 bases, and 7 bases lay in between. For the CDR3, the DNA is TGTGCCATCAGTGATTTGGGGAATTCACCCCTCCACTTT. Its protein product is CAISDLGNSPLHF.

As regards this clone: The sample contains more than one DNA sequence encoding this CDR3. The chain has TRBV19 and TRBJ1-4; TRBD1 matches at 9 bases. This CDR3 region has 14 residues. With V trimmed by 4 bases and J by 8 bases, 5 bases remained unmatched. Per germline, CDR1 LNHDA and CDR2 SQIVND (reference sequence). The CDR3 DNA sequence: TGTGCCAGTAGTAGGACAGGGGTTAACGAAAAACTGTTTTTT. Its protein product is CASSRTGVNEKLFF.

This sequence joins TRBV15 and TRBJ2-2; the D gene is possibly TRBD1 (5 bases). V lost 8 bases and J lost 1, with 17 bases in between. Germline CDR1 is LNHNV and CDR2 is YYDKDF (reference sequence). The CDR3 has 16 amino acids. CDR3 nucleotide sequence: TGTGCCACCTATAGGTTGGGGCAGGGGAACACCGGGGAGCTGTTTTTT. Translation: CATYRLGQGNTGELFF.

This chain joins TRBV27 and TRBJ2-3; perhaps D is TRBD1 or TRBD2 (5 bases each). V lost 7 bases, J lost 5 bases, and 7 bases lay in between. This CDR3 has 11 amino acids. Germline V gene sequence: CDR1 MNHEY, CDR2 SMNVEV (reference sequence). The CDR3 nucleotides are TGTGCCAGCAAGGGACGAGATACGCAGTATTTT. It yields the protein CASKGRDTQYF.

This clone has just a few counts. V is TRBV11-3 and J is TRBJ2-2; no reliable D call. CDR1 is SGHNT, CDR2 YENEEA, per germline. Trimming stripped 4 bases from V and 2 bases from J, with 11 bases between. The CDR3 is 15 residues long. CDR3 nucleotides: TGTGCCAGCAGCTCCTGGACCATAAACACCGGGGAGCTGTTTTTT. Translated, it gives CASSSWTINTGELFF.

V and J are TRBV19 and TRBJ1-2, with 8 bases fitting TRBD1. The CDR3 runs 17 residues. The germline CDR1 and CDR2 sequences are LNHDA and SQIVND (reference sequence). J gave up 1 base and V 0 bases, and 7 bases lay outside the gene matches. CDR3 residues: CASSIEPGQVDNYGYTF. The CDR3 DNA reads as TGTGCCAGTAGTATAGAGCCGGGACAGGTAGATAACTATGGCTACACCTTC.

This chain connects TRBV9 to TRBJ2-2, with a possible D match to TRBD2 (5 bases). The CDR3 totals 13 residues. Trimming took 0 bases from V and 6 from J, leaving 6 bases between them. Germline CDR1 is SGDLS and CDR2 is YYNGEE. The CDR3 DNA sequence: TGTGCCAGCAGCGTAGTGGGAGCCGGGGAGCTGTTTTTT. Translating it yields CASSVVGAGELFF. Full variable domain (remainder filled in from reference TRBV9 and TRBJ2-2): DSGVTQTPKHLITATGQRVTLRCSPRSGDLSVYWYQQSLDQGLQFLIQYYNGEERAKGNILERFSAQQFPDLHSELNLSSLELGDSALYFCASSVVGAGELFFGEGSRLTVL.

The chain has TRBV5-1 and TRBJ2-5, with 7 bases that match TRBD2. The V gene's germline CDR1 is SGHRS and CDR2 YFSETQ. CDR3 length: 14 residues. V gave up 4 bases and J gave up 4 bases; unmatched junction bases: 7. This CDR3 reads CASSPAVAGETQYF. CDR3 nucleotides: TGCGCCAGCAGCCCGGCCGTAGCGGGAGAGACCCAGTACTTC.

The CDR3 bases are TGTGCCAGCAGTGAAACTTTGGCAGGGGCTGGCTACACCTTC. As protein: CASSETLAGAGYTF. V and J are TRBV25-1 and TRBJ1-2; a weak D match, TRBD1 (6 bases). The CDR3 is made up of 14 amino acids. V was trimmed by 2 bases and J by 7 bases, leaving 14 bases between them. Per the germline V gene, CDR1 is MGHDK and CDR2 is SYGVNS.

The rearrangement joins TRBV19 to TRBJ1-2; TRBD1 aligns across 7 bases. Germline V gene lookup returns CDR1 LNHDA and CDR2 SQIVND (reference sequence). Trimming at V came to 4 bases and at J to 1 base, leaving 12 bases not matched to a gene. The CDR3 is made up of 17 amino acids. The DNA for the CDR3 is TGTGCCAGTAGTACAAATGTCCGGGACAGTAATAACTATGGCTACACCTTC. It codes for CASSTNVRDSNNYGYTF.

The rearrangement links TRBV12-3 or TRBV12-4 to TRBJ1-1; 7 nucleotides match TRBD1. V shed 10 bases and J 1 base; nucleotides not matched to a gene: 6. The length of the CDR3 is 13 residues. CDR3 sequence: CATSNRGNTEAFF. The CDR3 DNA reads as TGTGCCACCTCCAACAGGGGGAACACTGAAGCTTTCTTT.